This TCR beta chain was captured in a study of shared clonotypes between healthy human individuals. Whole-study context: CD4 naive cells filled three plates per donor, CD4 memory three, CD8 naive two and CD8 memory one.

As concerns this clone: Its antigen is not known.

General study points: The generation probabilities recorded for non-shared clonotypes fell below those of clonotypes shared by all four donors. Sampling used blood alone; tissue repertoires probably differ. Generally, estimated richness proved larger in naive subsets than it did in memory subsets.

Germline assignment: CDR1 MGHDK and CDR2 SYGVNS. V was pared by 7 bases and J by 2 bases, with 15 bases between. CDR3 length: 15 residues. TCRdb's table, derived via immunoSEQ multiplex PCR, lists solely in-frame clones and lacks some. This sample has about 2.4 million clones, with roughly 93% found just once. V and J are TRBV25-1 and TRBJ1-5; D possibly corresponds to TRBD1 (5 bases). The clonotype originates from a man aged 18 to 35 in good health. Some clones in this sample may be carry-over from other donors' samples. Sequenced input: naive CD4+ T cells from PBMCs. The subset here: CD45RA+ positively selected. The CDR3: CASNAGGLGNQPQHF. The CDR3 DNA reads as TGTGCCAGCAACGCTGGGGGTCTTGGCAATCAGCCCCAGCATTTT.